The 17 T cell receptor beta chains in this list originate from one sample, sequenced in a study of CD8+ T cells in alopecia areata. cDNA prepared by RNA extraction and subsequent reverse transcription served as the template for sequencing. Produced via immunoSEQ multiplex PCR; TCRdb's table is partial and in-frame only. The data contain some 170,000 clones, around 58% of them singletons. Stated treatment: oral pan-JAK inhibitor, 5-10 mg twice daily. Material: CD4+ T cells sorted from blood, obtained between weeks 55 and 65, from a patient treated with tofacitinib. The receptors stem from a human donor with alopecia areata.

A few counts support this clone. V is TRBV5-6 and J is TRBJ2-7; 9 bases match TRBD2. The CDR3 length is 15 residues. J gave up 9 bases and V 2 bases, and 12 bases lay outside the gene matches. In germline, CDR1 is SGHDT, CDR2 YYEEEE. The CDR3 DNA reads TGTGCCAGCAGCTTCCCGACTAGCGGCTCGCGTGGGCAGTACTTC. Amino acid sequence: CASSFPTSGSRGQYF.

The rearrangement links TRBV2 to TRBJ2-3, with 8 bases matching TRBD1. The CDR3 length is 14 residues. V gave up 5 bases and J gave up 1 base; unmatched junction bases: 2. Germline V gene data show CDR1 as SNHLY and CDR2 as FYNNEI. The CDR3 nucleotides are TGTGCCAGCAGTTTGACAGGGGGCACAGATACGCAGTATTTT. Its translation is CASSLTGGTDTQYF.

This clone was detected ten times or more. The chain has TRBV6-5 and TRBJ2-3; D is possibly TRBD1 (6 bases). Between the trimmed V and J ends, which lost 5 bases and 6 bases, there was a span of 15 bases. Per the germline V gene, CDR1 is MNHEY and CDR2 is SVGAGI. The CDR3 sequence is 14 residues long. The CDR3 DNA is TGTGCCAGCAGTGGCGGACAGAGGCCCGATACGCAGTATTTT. Translating gives CASSGGQRPDTQYF.

The rearrangement links TRBV5-1 to TRBJ1-2; TRBD1 is a possible D gene (5 bases). The V and J ends lost 0 bases and 7 bases respectively, with 13 bases between them. The length of the CDR3 is 14 residues. Per the germline V gene, CDR1 is SGHRS and CDR2 is YFSETQ. DNA of the CDR3: TGCGCCAGCAGCTTGGATGGCCAGGGCGGTGGCTACACCTTC. Translation gives CASSLDGQGGGYTF.

The chain has TRBV5-6 and TRBJ1-2; D perhaps matches TRBD1 (5 bases). Trimming removed 4 bases at V and 0 bases at J, with 13 bases between. The CDR3 has 15 amino acids. CDR1 is SGHDT and CDR2 is YYEEEE in the germline V gene. CDR3 in DNA: TGTGCCAGCAGCCTCTTGGGGGAAACTAACTATGGCTACACCTTC. Translating gives CASSLLGETNYGYTF. The full variable domain, with the rest looked up from reference TRBV5-6 and TRBJ1-2, is DAGVTQSPTHLIKTRGQQVTLRCSPKSGHDTVSWYQQALGQGPQFIFQYYEEEERQRGNFPDRFSGHQFPNYSSELNVNALLLGDSALYLCASSLLGETNYGYTFGSGTRLTVV.

The chain couples TRBV6-5 to TRBJ1-2; perhaps TRBD1 as D (6 bases). This CDR3 region has 14 residues. In germline, CDR1 is MNHEY, CDR2 SVGAGI. Trimming took 2 bases from V and 4 from J, leaving 11 bases between them. The CDR3 DNA sequence: TGTGCCAGCAGTTACAGCGGGGGCTCCTATGGCTACACCTTC. Its protein is CASSYSGGSYGYTF.

The chain couples TRBV30 to TRBJ2-3; D ambiguous. The CDR3 runs 13 residues. Trimming took 3 bases from V and 0 from J, leaving 7 bases between them. Germline V gene sequence: CDR1 GTSNPN, CDR2 SVGIG (reference sequence). The CDR3 DNA reads TGTGCCTGGAGGGCAGCGAGCACAGATACGCAGTATTTT. It specifies CAWRAASTDTQYF.

The chain has TRBV4-1 and TRBJ2-3; 8 nucleotides line up with TRBD2. The CDR3 has 16 residues. The V gene end was trimmed by 0 bases and the J gene end by 7 bases; junction bases not matched to a gene: 9. The germline gives CDR1 MGHRA, CDR2 YSYEKL. In nucleotides, the CDR3 is TGCGCCAGCAGCCAAGATATCCGGGGGGGCGCGCATACGCAGTATTTT. The encoded protein is CASSQDIRGGAHTQYF.

The chain is built from TRBV19 and TRBJ1-2; 7 positions match TRBD1. This CDR3 region has 19 residues. Looked up from germline, CDR1 is LNHDA and CDR2 is SQIVND (reference sequence). With V trimmed by 5 bases and J by 4 bases, 22 bases remained unmatched. This CDR3 reads CASSPTMPGQLRGLYGYTF. The CDR3 bases are TGTGCCAGTAGTCCAACAATGCCGGGACAGTTGAGGGGTCTCTATGGCTACACCTTC.

This clone was observed a few times. The CDR3 is CASRDTANYGYTF. The CDR3 DNA sequence: TGTGCCAGCAGGGACACAGCAAACTATGGCTACACCTTC. The chain couples TRBV6-5 to TRBJ1-2, with a possible D match to TRBD1 (5 bases). CDR3 length equals 13 residues. V was cut by 6 bases and J by 2 bases, with 10 bases left in between. From germline, CDR1 is MNHEY and CDR2 SVGAGI.

This clone was seen a handful of times. The V and J genes are TRBV6-5 and TRBJ1-2; the D gene is possibly TRBD1 (6 bases). V was cut by 6 bases and J by 3 bases, with 14 bases left in between. The length of the CDR3 is 14 residues. Germline V gene data show CDR1 as MNHEY and CDR2 as SVGAGI. CDR3 in amino acids: CASREETGHYGYTF. The CDR3, as DNA: TGTGCCAGCAGAGAAGAGACAGGCCACTATGGCTACACCTTC.

The rearrangement uses TRBV29-1 and TRBJ2-2; D is undetermined. CDR3 length: 11 residues. V dropped 1 base and J dropped 4 bases, with 1 base sitting between them. Looked up from germline, CDR1 is SQVTM and CDR2 is ANQGSEA. The CDR3 region has the DNA TGCAGCGTTGAAGTCACCGGGGAGCTGTTTTTT. It specifies CSVEVTGELFF.

This sequence joins TRBV5-1 and TRBJ2-6; TRBD1 or TRBD2 may be the D gene (5 bases each). Germline lookup yields CDR1 SGHRS and CDR2 YFSETQ. Trimming left V 4 bases short and J 1 base short, with 12 bases between. The CDR3 has 16 amino acids. DNA for the CDR3: TGCGCCAGCAGCAGCGGACAACTATCTGGGGCCAACGTCCTGACTTTC. This encodes CASSSGQLSGANVLTF. The variable domain in full, with the rest retrieved from reference TRBV5-1 and TRBJ2-6, is KAGVTQTPRYLIKTRGQQVTLSCSPISGHRSVSWYQQTPGQGLQFLFEYFSETQRNKGNFPGRFSGRQFSNSRSEMNVSTLELGDSALYLCASSSGQLSGANVLTFGAGSRLTVL.

The chain uses TRBV4-1 and TRBJ2-7; either TRBD1 or TRBD2 may supply D (6 bases each). CDR1 MGHRA and CDR2 YSYEKL come from the germline V gene. With 3 bases removed from V and 1 base from J, the gap between germline ends came to 10 bases. This CDR3 is built from 14 residues. CDR3 bases: TGCGCCAGCAGCCAGGAGGGACAATCCTACGAGCAGTACTTC. Translating it yields CASSQEGQSYEQYF.

The rearrangement joins TRBV30 to TRBJ1-5; D gene unclear. Germline CDR1 reads GTSNPN; CDR2 reads SVGIG (reference sequence). This CDR3 spans 14 amino acids. The ends were cut back, 5 bases at V and 4 bases at J, with 15 bases in the middle. CDR3 coding DNA: TGTGCCTGGGACCACGGCAGGCGTAATCAGCCCCAGCATTTT. This codes for CAWDHGRRNQPQHF.

This rearrangement joins TRBV30 to TRBJ1-6; D is undetermined. The CDR3 runs to 15 residues. Germline V gene data show CDR1 as GTSNPN and CDR2 as SVGIG (reference sequence). Trimming removed 5 bases at V and 9 bases at J, with 20 bases between. The CDR3 nucleotides are TGTGCCTGGCTAGTACCAGAGGGTGTTGGTTCACCCCTCCACTTT. Translated: CAWLVPEGVGSPLHF.

This clone has just a few counts. This CDR3 is CASSHPIADGETQYF. The CDR3 region has the DNA TGCGCCAGCAGTCATCCCATCGCAGACGGGGAGACCCAGTACTTC. This chain uses TRBV23-1 with TRBJ2-5; the D is unclear. TRBV23-1 qualifies as an ORF whose function is uncertain. Between the trimmed V and J ends, which lost 3 bases and 5 bases, there was a span of 16 bases. This CDR3 comprises 15 residues.